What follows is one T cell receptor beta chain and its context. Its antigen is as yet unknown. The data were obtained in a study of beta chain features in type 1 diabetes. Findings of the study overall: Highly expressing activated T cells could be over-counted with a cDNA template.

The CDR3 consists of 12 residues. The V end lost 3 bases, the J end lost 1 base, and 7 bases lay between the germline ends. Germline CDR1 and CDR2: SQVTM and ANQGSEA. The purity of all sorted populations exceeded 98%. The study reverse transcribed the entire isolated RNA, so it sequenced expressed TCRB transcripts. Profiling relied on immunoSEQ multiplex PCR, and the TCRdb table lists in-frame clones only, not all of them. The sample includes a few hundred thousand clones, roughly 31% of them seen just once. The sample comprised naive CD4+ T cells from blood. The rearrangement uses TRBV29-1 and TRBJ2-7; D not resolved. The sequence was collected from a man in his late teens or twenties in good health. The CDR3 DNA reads TGCAGCGTTGAGCCGAATTCCTACGAGCAGTACTTC. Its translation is CSVEPNSYEQYF.